These T cell receptor beta chains were read from a single sample in a study of neurological immune-mediated disorders. One entry per CDR3 protein results from TCRdb running MiXCR on the 5' RACE reads. The data contain 95,000 to 110,000 distinct CDR3 sequences, 11% of them singletons. Input material: PBMCs. All receptors derive from a female donor with HTLV-1-associated myelopathy (HAM/TSP). Each CDR3 is given with its conserved first and last residue. Each record gives: clone size, J gene, D gene, V gene, CDR3 DNA, CDR3 protein. A D gene is named only where the DNA matches it firmly. The size field is filled for only some rows; it gives once, few, many or a size class.

>.|TRBJ1-5|.|TRBV7-8
TGTGCCAGCAGCTTGGGGGGTCACAATCAGCCCCAGCATTTT
CASSLGGHNQPQHF
>.|TRBJ2-7|.|TRBV29-1
TGCAGCGTTTCCGACGGCACCTCCTACGAGCAGTACTTC
CSVSDGTSYEQYF
>many|TRBJ2-2|TRBD1|TRBV6-5
TGTGCCAGCAGAGGACAGGGGGCGACCGGGGAGCTGTTTTTT
CASRGQGATGELFF
>few|TRBJ2-5|.|TRBV2
TGTGCCAGCAGTGGGAACGGAGGGCGGGAGACCCAGTACTTC
CASSGNGGRETQYF
>many|TRBJ2-3|TRBD2|TRBV20-1
TGCAGTGCTAGAGAGGCAACTAGCGGGGGTTGGGATACGCAGTATTTT
CSAREATSGGWDTQYF
>.|TRBJ2-1|TRBD1|TRBV9
TGTGCCAGCAGCCCCAGGGACAGGGGGCGGGTATACACTGAGCAGTTCTTC
CASSPRDRGRVYTEQFF
>many|TRBJ2-5|.|TRBV7-2
TGTGCCAGCAGCCCGGACAACCAAGAGACCCAGTACTTC
CASSPDNQETQYF
>once|TRBJ1-5|.|TRBV6-1
TGTGCCAGCAGTGAAGCGCCGGTTAGCAATCAGCCCCAGCATTTT
CASSEAPVSNQPQHF
>many|TRBJ1-1|.|TRBV5-1
TGCGCCAGCAGTCCCCGGACAGACCTGAACACTGAAGCTTTCTTT
CASSPRTDLNTEAFF
>many|TRBJ2-3|.|TRBV5-1
TGCGCCAGCAGCTTGACGGGGAACACTGCAGATACGCAGTATTTT
CASSLTGNTADTQYF
>few|TRBJ2-2|.|TRBV20-1
TGCAGTGCCCCCTGGTCCCAGAACACCGGGGAGCTGTTTTTT
CSAPWSQNTGELFF
>many|TRBJ2-1|TRBD2|TRBV20-1
TGCAGTGCGCCGGGACTAGCATATGATGAGCAGTTCTTC
CSAPGLAYDEQFF
>.|TRBJ1-5|.|TRBV7-9
TGTGCCAGCAGCCTACAGGGCGGGCCCCAGCATTTT
CASSLQGGPQHF
>many|TRBJ2-2|TRBD2|TRBV20-1
TGCAGTGCTAGACTAGCGGGGGGGCCCGGGGAGCTGTTTTTT
CSARLAGGPGELFF
>many|TRBJ2-2|TRBD1|TRBV5-5
TGTGCCAGCAGCCCAACAGGGGCGAACACCGGGGAGCTGTTTTTT
CASSPTGANTGELFF
>many|TRBJ2-5|TRBD1|TRBV20-1
TGCAGTGCTAACCCGCGGACAGGGCAAGAGACCCAGTACTTC
CSANPRTGQETQYF
>many|TRBJ1-3|.|TRBV4-2
TGTGCCAGCAGCCAAGATTGGGCTGGAAACACCATATATTTT
CASSQDWAGNTIYF
>many|TRBJ2-1|.|TRBV12-3/TRBV12-4
TGTGCCAGCAGTTTAATCCTTAGCTCCTACAATGAGCAGTTCTTC
CASSLILSSYNEQFF
>many|TRBJ1-5|.|TRBV21-1
TGTGCCAGCAGCAGAGACAGGTTCAATCAGCCCCAGCATTTT
CASSRDRFNQPQHF
>many|TRBJ1-5|.|TRBV6-5
TGTGCCACTCAACTCACTTATAGCAATCAGCCCCAGCATTTT
CATQLTYSNQPQHF